This record covers a single T cell receptor (beta chain). In the study's own analysis: Counts of nucleated cells, estimated from reference gene primer amplification, were obtained. The protocol was immunoSEQ multiplex PCR, while the TCRdb copy is restricted to in-frame clones and leaves out a portion. The V and J calls and clone size are taken from that table; D and trimming were inferred from the DNA. Of over 300,000 clones in the sample, 75% to 85% were seen once. These data belong to a study of blood T cell repertoires in COVID-19. The CDR3 runs 13 residues. Trimming pared 5 bases from V and 5 bases from J, leaving 10 bases between.

The sequence came from a human donor in a cohort sampled during active COVID-19. The chain is built from TRBV12-3 or TRBV12-4 and TRBJ2-1; a possible D gene is TRBD2 (5 bases). Sequencing was carried out using peripheral blood. In nucleotides, the CDR3 is TGTGCCAGCAGTCTCCTAGCTAACAATGAGCAGTTCTTC. Its protein is CASSLLANNEQFF.